The 18 T cell receptor beta chains below all came from one sample that was sequenced in a study of beta chain features in type 1 diabetes. Expressed TCRB transcripts were sequenced because the isolated RNA had all been reverse transcribed beforehand. Profiled with immunoSEQ multiplex PCR; TCRdb holds only in-frame clones, not every one. The sample yields about 150,000 clones, under 60% seen once. Sequencing was carried out using Tregs from blood. Source of these receptors: a man between 18 and 35 years old in good health.

V is TRBV5-6 and J is TRBJ1-2; the D is unclear. The CDR3 totals 12 residues. The germline gives CDR1 SGHDT, CDR2 YYEEEE. Trimming shortened V by 1 base and J by 13 bases, and 14 bases separated the two germline ends. This chain's CDR3 is CASSLFYSRLTF. CDR3 bases: TGTGCCAGCAGCTTGTTTTACAGCCGTCTCACCTTC.

The chain joins TRBV18 to TRBJ2-3, with TRBD1 matching 7 bases. V was pared by 6 bases and J by 2 bases, with 8 bases of the junction left unmatched. Germline CDR1 and CDR2: KGHSH and LQKENI. CDR3 length: 15 amino acids. DNA of the CDR3: TGTGCCAGCTCTGAGACAGGGCCCTTCACAGATACGCAGTATTTT. Protein sequence: CASSETGPFTDTQYF.

V and J are TRBV5-1 and TRBJ2-2, with TRBD1 identical over 9 bases. The germline CDR1 and CDR2 sequences are SGHRS and YFSETQ. The CDR3 has 16 residues. V trimming: 5 bases; J trimming: 4 bases; junction bases outside the gene matches: 9. The DNA for the CDR3 is TGCGCCAGCAGTTTTATCGGGACAGGGAGCACCGGGGAGCTGTTTTTT. Its protein product is CASSFIGTGSTGELFF.

This chain links TRBV10-2 with TRBJ2-1; a weak D match, TRBD2 (5 bases). CDR3 length: 13 amino acids. Per germline, CDR1 WSHSY and CDR2 SAAADI. V was clipped by 4 bases and J by 8 bases, with 12 bases between them. The CDR3 coding sequence is TGCGCCAGCAGTGGTCGGGAAGCCTATGAGCAGTTCTTC. Its protein is CASSGREAYEQFF.

The V call is TRBV28, the J call TRBJ1-5; no clear D. The V end lost 5 bases, the J end lost 5 bases, and 13 bases lay between the germline ends. The CDR3 length is 14 residues. Germline loops: CDR1 MDHEN, CDR2 SYDVKM. CDR3 amino acids: CASSILPLYQPQHF. CDR3 in DNA: TGTGCCAGCAGTATTCTTCCCCTGTATCAGCCCCAGCATTTT.

This clone has only a few counts. The chain is built from TRBV11-1 and TRBJ2-3; 7 nucleotides match TRBD2. Germline assignment: CDR1 SGHAT and CDR2 FQDESV (reference sequence). This CDR3 comprises 16 residues. The V segment lost 5 bases and the J segment 2 bases; nucleotides outside the gene matches: 10. CDR3 in DNA: TGTGCCAGCAGCCCGACCGGTGCGGGAGACACAGATACGCAGTATTTT. It encodes CASSPTGAGDTDTQYF. Based on the CDR3 plus reference TRBV11-1 and TRBJ2-3, the full variable domain is EAEVAQSPRYKITEKSQAVAFWCDPISGHATLYWYRQILGQGPELLVQFQDESVVDDSQLPKDRFSAERLKGVDSTLKIQPAELGDSAMYLCASSPTGAGDTDTQYFGPGTRLTVL.

The V call is TRBV7-9, the J call TRBJ2-5; tentatively, D is TRBD2 (6 bases). Germline CDR1 is SEHNR and CDR2 is FQNEAQ (reference sequence). V lost 5 bases, J lost 5 bases, and 21 bases lay in between. This CDR3 contains 16 residues. The CDR3 DNA is TGTGCCAGCAGCCCAACTACCCCCCGGGACTCTGAGACCCAGTACTTC. Protein sequence: CASSPTTPRDSETQYF.

The V call is TRBV5-1, the J call TRBJ2-7; 7 nucleotides match TRBD1. Germline-derived CDR1 and CDR2 are SGHRS and YFSETQ. The CDR3 runs 14 residues. Trimming cost V 4 bases and J 3 bases; bases outside gene matches: 7. In DNA form, the CDR3 reads TGCGCCAGCAGCGGGGTGGCAGGGGGCTACGAGCAGTACTTC. Its protein is CASSGVAGGYEQYF.

There are a few counts of this clone. The sample holds other DNA sequences that translate to the same CDR3. The chain is built from TRBV2 and TRBJ2-3; the match to TRBD2 covers 7 bases. The germline V gene has CDR1 SNHLY and CDR2 FYNNEI. The V and J ends lost 8 bases and 2 bases, in that order; junction bases with no gene match: 7. This CDR3 region has 14 residues. The DNA for the CDR3 is TGTGCCAGCTCCCCTAGCGGCCCCACAGATACGCAGTATTTT. This gives the protein CASSPSGPTDTQYF.

This clone was observed a handful of times. CDR3 nucleotides: TGTGCCAGCAGTTTACTAGGGGCTGGGGCCAACGTCCTGACTTTC. Amino acid sequence: CASSLLGAGANVLTF. This rearrangement joins TRBV27 to TRBJ2-6; possible D gene TRBD1, 5 bases. CDR3 length: 15 amino acids. V lost 2 bases and J lost 2, with 7 bases in between. CDR1 is MNHEY, CDR2 SMNVEV, per germline (reference sequence).

V is TRBV2 and J is TRBJ1-2, with TRBD1 matching over 7 bases. The trim removed 3 bases at V and 3 bases at J, leaving 13 bases unmatched. This CDR3 has 17 amino acids. Germline V CDR1 and CDR2: SNHLY, FYNNEI. The DNA for the CDR3 is TGTGCCAGCAGTGAGTTACGCGCAGGGGGAAGGGACTATGGCTACACCTTC. Protein product: CASSELRAGGRDYGYTF.

The chain is built from TRBV5-6 and TRBJ1-6; D is unclear. CDR3 size: 15 residues. In germline, CDR1 is SGHDT, CDR2 YYEEEE. Trimming left V 6 bases short and J 9 bases short, with 19 bases between. In DNA form, the CDR3 reads TGTGCCAGCATCCCCCGGTCAGGTGTAGGTTCACCCCTCCACTTT. Its protein is CASIPRSGVGSPLHF.

This clone has just a few counts. This chain joins TRBV19 and TRBJ1-1; 8 nucleotides agree with TRBD1. The ends lost 6 bases at V and 4 bases at J; junction bases unmatched: 7. The germline V gene encodes CDR1 LNHDA and CDR2 SQIVND (reference sequence). This CDR3 region has 14 residues. The DNA of the CDR3 is TGTGCCAGTAGAAGGACAGGGCGGTTCACTGAAGCTTTCTTT. Its translation is CASRRTGRFTEAFF. The complete variable domain, with remaining parts taken from reference TRBV19 and TRBJ1-1, reads DGGITQSPKYLFRKEGQNVTLSCEQNLNHDAMYWYRQDPGQGLRLIYYSQIVNDFQKGDIAEGYSVSREKKESFPLTVTSAQKNPTAFYLCASRRTGRFTEAFFGQGTRLTVV.

The chain uses TRBV7-2 and TRBJ2-1, with TRBD2 matching 9 bases. V lost 3 bases, J lost 6 bases, and 3 bases stayed unmatched. This CDR3 region has 14 residues. Germline V gene lookup returns CDR1 SGHTA and CDR2 FQGNSA. CDR3 region: CASSFAGGTNEQFF. The CDR3 DNA sequence: TGTGCCAGCAGCTTTGCGGGGGGGACCAATGAGCAGTTCTTC.

In its sample, this clone was seen a few times. The V gene is TRBV10-3, the J gene TRBJ2-7, with 8 bases fitting TRBD1. Germline CDR1 ENHRY, CDR2 SYGVKD. The CDR3 totals 14 residues. V gave up 8 bases and J gave up 7 bases; unmatched junction bases: 13. This CDR3 reads CAIWAGGSSGEQYF. The CDR3 DNA follows: TGTGCCATCTGGGCAGGGGGCTCTTCGGGAGAGCAGTACTTC.

The chain is built from TRBV7-2 and TRBJ2-7; the match to TRBD1 covers 9 bases. After removal of 3 bases from V and 5 bases from J, the junction contained 8 bases not matched to a gene. This CDR3 region has 15 residues. The germline V gene encodes CDR1 SGHTA and CDR2 FQGNSA. CDR3: CASSFSGTGINEQYF. The CDR3 DNA reads TGTGCCAGCAGCTTTAGTGGGACAGGGATAAACGAGCAGTACTTC.

V gene TRBV7-2 combines with J gene TRBJ1-2, with D perhaps TRBD1 (6 bases). The CDR3 has 15 amino acids. With 7 bases removed from V and 4 bases from J, the gap between germline ends came to 19 bases. Germline-derived CDR1 and CDR2 are SGHTA and FQGNSA. The CDR3 DNA is TGTGCCAGCAACCGGGGGGGCGGGGGCCGCTATGGCTACACCTTC. Encoded protein: CASNRGGGGRYGYTF.

The sample holds a few counts of this clone. The chain links TRBV4-2 to TRBJ1-5; TRBD1 matches at 7 bases. V shed 0 bases and J 2 bases; nucleotides not matched to a gene: 19. Looked up from germline, CDR1 is LGHNA and CDR2 is YNFKEQ. This CDR3 contains 21 residues. The CDR3 bases are TGTGCCAGCAGCCAAGATTGGAAAGGGGGCGCATTGTCGGCTGGCAATCAGCCCCAGCATTTT. Its translation is CASSQDWKGGALSAGNQPQHF.